The clone carrying this TCR beta chain was seen just once. TCRdb's table, derived via immunoSEQ multiplex PCR, lists solely in-frame clones and lacks some. Of tens of thousands of clones detected, roughly 92% appear once; the ten largest clones hold roughly 2%. There are 15 residues in the CDR3. The V gene end was trimmed by 5 bases and the J gene end by 8 bases; junction bases not matched to a gene: 11. Germline loops: CDR1 MNHNS, CDR2 SASEGT. The sample comes from a study of T cell changes during pregnancy in multiple sclerosis. The material sequenced was peripheral blood, taken in the second trimester of pregnancy. The receptor's source is a female donor with multiple sclerosis, enrolled in a pregnancy study. The V gene is TRBV6-1, the J gene TRBJ2-1, with 8 bases matching TRBD2. CDR3 DNA: TGTGCCAGCAGTTCCCGATCGGGAGGGGGGTATGAGCAGTTCTTC. The encoded protein is CASSSRSGGGYEQFF.